This T cell receptor (beta chain) was retrieved from a study of identical twins. Points from the study as a whole: Models predicted less out-of-frame TCR alpha sharing in monozygotic twins than was found.

Trimming shortened V by 6 bases and J by 3 bases, and 21 bases separated the two germline ends. The germline CDR1 and CDR2 sequences are DFQATT and SNEGSKA (reference sequence). This CDR3 region has 15 residues. Donors were all healthy Caucasians. Concerning this clonotype: The antigen is unknown.

Unique molecular identifiers were present on the cDNA, and a universal primer site came from template switching. TCRdb used MiXCR to reprocess the 5' RACE reads, holding one entry per CDR3 protein. The sample has some 760,000 distinct CDR3 sequences, 15% to 20% seen once. In addition, the sample was reused for a study of T cells expressing NK-cell markers. That source reports: For several experiments, T cell sorting was restricted to the alpha-beta TCR population by means of an anti-gamma-delta TCR antibody.

The sequence derives from a woman aged 18-29 years in good health. The chain links TRBV20-1 to TRBJ2-7; the D gene is possibly TRBD1 (6 bases). The specimen sequenced was PBMCs. The CDR3 spells CSARTSTGRIYEQYF. DNA of the CDR3: TGCAGTGCCCGAACATCGACAGGCCGCATCTACGAGCAGTACTTC.